The 13 T cell receptor beta chains in this list originate from one sample, sequenced in a study of metastatic and nonmetastatic thyroid tumors. Each patient came to thyroid surgery without any prior treatment (of any kind). TCRdb re-called the PCR reads with MiXCR. This sample yields 19,000 or so clones, of which about 25% are seen a single time; more than 15% belongs to the top ten. The sample comprised blood. The source is a female donor with papillary thyroid cancer or a benign thyroid nodule (not recorded which). Some clones in this sample may be carry-over from other donors' samples.

About this clone itself: An end of the junction differs from the germline gene, which may be a read error. This sequence joins TRBV4-2 and TRBJ2-7; no reliable D call. CDR1 and CDR2 from the germline V gene are LGHNA and YNFKEQ. The CDR3 has 14 amino acids. CDR3 sequence: CARSQDISGYEQYF. CDR3 DNA sequence: TGTGCCAGGAGCCAAGATATTAGTGGATACGAGCAGTACTTC.

This chain joins TRBV7-9 and TRBJ2-7; weak D call: TRBD2 (6 bases). The CDR3 covers 14 residues. V was clipped by 2 bases and J by 5 bases, with 13 bases between them. From germline, CDR1 is SEHNR and CDR2 FQNEAQ (reference sequence). The CDR3 DNA reads TGTGCCAGCAGCTTACGTGCGGGAAGAGACGAGCAGTACTTC. Protein: CASSLRAGRDEQYF.

This clone was observed many times. This chain links TRBV6-1 with TRBJ1-2; D might be TRBD1 (6 bases). The CDR3 runs to 12 residues. Trimming took 7 bases from V and 6 from J, leaving 12 bases between them. CDR1 is MNHNS, CDR2 SASEGT, per germline. The DNA for the CDR3 is TGTGCCAGCACCAGGGGCTCGGATGGCTACACCTTC. Protein product: CASTRGSDGYTF.

This clone has just a few counts. The V gene is TRBV15, the J gene TRBJ1-2; TRBD1 agrees at 8 bases. Germline CDR1 and CDR2: LNHNV and YYDKDF (reference sequence). The CDR3 consists of 13 residues. V shed 5 bases, J shed 6 bases, and the junction held 5 bases outside the gene matches. The CDR3 DNA reads TGTGCCACCAGCCCCAGGGGGCTTGATGGCTACACCTTC. Translating it yields CATSPRGLDGYTF.

V gene TRBV15 combines with J gene TRBJ2-5; D call uncertain. This CDR3 contains 13 residues. The V gene's germline CDR1 is LNHNV and CDR2 YYDKDF (reference sequence). The ends were cut back, 0 bases at V and 9 bases at J, with 11 bases in the middle. This chain's CDR3 is CATSRDLGEAQYF. The CDR3 coding sequence is TGTGCCACCAGCAGAGATCTGGGCGAGGCCCAGTACTTC.

The CDR3 region is CASSEAGGTGGEKLFF. The DNA for the CDR3 is TGTGCCAGCAGTGAGGCGGGCGGGACAGGGGGTGAAAAACTGTTTTTT. J is TRBJ1-4 and V is TRBV6-1, with 11 bases that match TRBD1. The V segment lost 3 bases and the J segment 7 bases; nucleotides outside the gene matches: 7. The CDR3 covers 16 residues. Germline lookup yields CDR1 MNHNS and CDR2 SASEGT.

By sample share, this clone is medium-sized. This chain links TRBV19 with TRBJ2-7, with D perhaps TRBD1 (6 bases). Germline V lookup: CDR1 LNHDA, CDR2 SQIVND (reference sequence). V was shortened by 5 bases and J by 2 bases, with 16 bases between the two germline ends. The CDR3 sequence is 15 residues long. In DNA form, the CDR3 reads TGTGCCAGTAGTTACAGGGTAGAGCTGACCTACGAGCAGTACTTC. It codes for CASSYRVELTYEQYF. Together with reference TRBV19 and TRBJ2-7, the CDR3 gives the full variable domain: DGGITQSPKYLFRKEGQNVTLSCEQNLNHDAMYWYRQDPGQGLRLIYYSQIVNDFQKGDIAEGYSVSREKKESFPLTVTSAQKNPTAFYLCASSYRVELTYEQYFGPGTRLTVT.

The sample holds a few counts of this clone. This chain links TRBV6-1 with TRBJ1-2, with a possible D match to TRBD1 (5 bases). Germline V gene lookup returns CDR1 MNHNS and CDR2 SASEGT. The CDR3 loop spans 13 amino acids. Between the trimmed V and J ends, which lost 5 bases and 4 bases, there was a span of 11 bases. The CDR3 DNA follows: TGTGCCAGCAGTAAGGGACGGCTCTATGGCTACACCTTC. It is translated as CASSKGRLYGYTF.

The rearrangement joins TRBV5-1 to TRBJ2-3; 7 bases are shared with TRBD2. The germline CDR1 and CDR2 sequences are SGHRS and YFSETQ. The V gene end was trimmed by 0 bases and the J gene end by 6 bases; junction bases not matched to a gene: 4. This CDR3 is built from 14 residues. CDR3 nucleotides: TGCGCCAGCAGCTTGGCTAGCGGTGCGGATACGCAGTATTTT. This sequence encodes CASSLASGADTQYF.

Judged by abundance, this clone is medium-sized. The chain is built from TRBV30 and TRBJ1-4, with D hard to call. V gave up 2 bases and J gave up 8 bases, with 9 bases separating them. This CDR3 is 12 amino acids long. CDR1 and CDR2 from the germline V gene are GTSNPN and SVGIG (reference sequence). CDR3 nucleotides: TGTGCCTGGAGTTCCCTGAAGGAAAAACTGTTTTTT. It is translated as CAWSSLKEKLFF. The complete variable domain, with remaining parts taken from reference TRBV30 and TRBJ1-4, reads SQTIHQWPATLVQPVGSPLSLECTVEGTSNPNLYWYRQAAGRGLQLLFYSVGIGQISSEVPQNLSASRPQDRQFILSSKKLLLSDSGFYLCAWSSLKEKLFFGSGTQLSVL.

Many counts were recorded for this clone. The genes are TRBV10-1 and TRBJ2-1; TRBD2 matches 12 bases. The CDR3 extends over 16 amino acids. From germline, CDR1 is WNHNN and CDR2 SYGVQD (reference sequence). The trim removed 8 bases at V and 4 bases at J, leaving 9 bases unmatched. CDR3 in amino acids: CASFRLAGVVYNEQFF. The CDR3 nucleotides read TGCGCCAGCTTTCGACTAGCGGGAGTGGTGTACAATGAGCAGTTCTTC.

This clone was seen at least ten times. The chain uses TRBV27 and TRBJ1-2; D unresolved. Germline-derived CDR1 and CDR2 are MNHEY and SMNVEV (reference sequence). The CDR3 spans 13 residues. V lost 6 bases to trimming and J lost 8 bases, with 16 bases between them. The CDR3 reads CASRPRDLGGYTF. CDR3 nucleotides: TGTGCCAGCAGGCCGAGGGATCTAGGAGGCTACACCTTC.

The J gene is TRBJ2-3, the V gene TRBV20-1; D is perhaps TRBD1 (5 bases). V was cut by 1 base and J by 0 bases, with 11 bases left in between. CDR1 is DFQATT, CDR2 SNEGSKA, per germline (reference sequence). This CDR3 comprises 15 residues. DNA of the CDR3: TGCAGTGCTAGAGCCGGGCAGGGAAGCACAGATACGCAGTATTTT. It codes for CSARAGQGSTDTQYF.